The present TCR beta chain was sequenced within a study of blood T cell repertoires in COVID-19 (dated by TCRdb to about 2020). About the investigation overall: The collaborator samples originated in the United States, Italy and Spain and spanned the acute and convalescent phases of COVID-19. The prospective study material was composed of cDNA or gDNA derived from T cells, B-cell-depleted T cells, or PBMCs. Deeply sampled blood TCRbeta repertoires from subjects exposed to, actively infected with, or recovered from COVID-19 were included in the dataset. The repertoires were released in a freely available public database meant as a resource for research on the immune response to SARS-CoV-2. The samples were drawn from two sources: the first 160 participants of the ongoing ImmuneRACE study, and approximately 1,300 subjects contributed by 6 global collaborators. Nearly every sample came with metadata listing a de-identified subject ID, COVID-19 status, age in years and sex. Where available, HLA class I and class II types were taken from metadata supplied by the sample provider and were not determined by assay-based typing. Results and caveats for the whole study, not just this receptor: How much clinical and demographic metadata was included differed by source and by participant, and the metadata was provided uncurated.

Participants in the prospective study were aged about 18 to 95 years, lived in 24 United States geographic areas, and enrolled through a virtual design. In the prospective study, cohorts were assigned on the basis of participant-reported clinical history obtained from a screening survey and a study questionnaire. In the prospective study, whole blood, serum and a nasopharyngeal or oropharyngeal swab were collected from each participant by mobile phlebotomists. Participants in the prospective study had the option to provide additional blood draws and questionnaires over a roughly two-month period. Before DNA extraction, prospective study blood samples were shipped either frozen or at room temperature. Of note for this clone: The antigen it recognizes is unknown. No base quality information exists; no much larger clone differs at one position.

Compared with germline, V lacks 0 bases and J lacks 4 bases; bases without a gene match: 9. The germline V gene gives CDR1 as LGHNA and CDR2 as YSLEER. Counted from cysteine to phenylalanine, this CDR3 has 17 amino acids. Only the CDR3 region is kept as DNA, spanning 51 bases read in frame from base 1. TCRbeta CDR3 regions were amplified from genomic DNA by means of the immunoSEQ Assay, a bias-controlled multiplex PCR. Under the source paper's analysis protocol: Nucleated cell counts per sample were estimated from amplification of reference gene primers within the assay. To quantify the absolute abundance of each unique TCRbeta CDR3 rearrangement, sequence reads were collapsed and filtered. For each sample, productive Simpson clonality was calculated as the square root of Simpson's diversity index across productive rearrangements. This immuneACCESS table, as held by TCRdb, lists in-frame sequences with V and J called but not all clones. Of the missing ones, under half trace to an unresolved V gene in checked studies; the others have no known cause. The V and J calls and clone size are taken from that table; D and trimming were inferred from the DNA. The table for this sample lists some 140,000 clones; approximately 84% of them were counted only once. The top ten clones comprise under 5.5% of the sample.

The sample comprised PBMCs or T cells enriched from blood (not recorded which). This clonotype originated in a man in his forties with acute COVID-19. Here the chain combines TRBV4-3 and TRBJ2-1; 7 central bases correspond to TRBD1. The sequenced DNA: TGCGCCAGCAGCCAAGAGTCGGTTGACAGGGTATACAATGAGCAGTTCTTC. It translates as CASSQESVDRVYNEQFF.